The 2 T cell receptor beta chains below all came from one sample that was sequenced in a study of T cell repertoires in cytomegalovirus infection. One entry per CDR3 protein, called by TCRdb with MiXCR from the reads. The data hold about 490,000 distinct CDR3 sequences, with around 11% observed a single time. The sample consisted of PBMCs. These receptors all come from a human donor in good health (CMV status not recorded). Some clones in this sample may be carry-over from other donors' samples.

The rearrangement links TRBV18 to TRBJ2-2, with TRBD2 identical over 10 bases. In germline, CDR1 is KGHSH, CDR2 LQKENI. The CDR3 totals 18 residues. With V trimmed by 1 base and J by 5 bases, 10 bases remained unmatched. In DNA, the CDR3 is TGTGCCAGCTCACCACGACCAGCGGGAGGGCCGGGGACCGGGGAGCTGTTTTTT. This codes for CASSPRPAGGPGTGELFF. Full variable domain (rest looked up from reference TRBV18 and TRBJ2-2): NAGVMQNPRHLVRRRGQEARLRCSPMKGHSHVYWYRQLPEEGLKFMVYLQKENIIDESGMPKERFSAEFPKEGPSILRIQQVVRGDSAAYFCASSPRPAGGPGTGELFFGEGSRLTVL.

This clonotype occurred many times. The CDR3 bases are TGCAGCGTTGAAGATCGCGGGAGAGAGCAGTACTTC. This codes for CSVEDRGREQYF. The gene calls are TRBV29-1 and TRBJ2-7; TRBD2 agrees at 7 bases. This CDR3 region has 12 residues. The ends lost 0 bases at V and 7 bases at J; junction bases unmatched: 3. CDR1 and CDR2 (germline): SQVTM, ANQGSEA.